The next 30 T cell receptor beta chains were all read from a single sample in a study of shared clonotypes between healthy human individuals. The data were produced by immunoSEQ multiplex PCR, yet TCRdb's version contains in-frame clones alone and is incomplete. The sample comprises roughly 2.6 million clones, around nine tenths of which are singletons, and roughly 0.13% rests with the top ten. The sample consisted of naive CD4+ T cells sorted from blood. Subset here: CD45RA+ positively selected. These receptors all come from a man younger than 35 in good health.

The rearrangement links TRBV7-9 to TRBJ2-3; TRBD2 is a possible D gene (6 bases). V shed 5 bases and J shed 2 bases, with 14 bases lying between them. The CDR3 totals 15 residues. Germline-derived CDR1 and CDR2 are SEHNR and FQNEAQ (reference sequence). The CDR3 region has the DNA TGTGCCAGCAGCCAACGACTAGGTAACACAGATACGCAGTATTTT. It codes for CASSQRLGNTDTQYF. The whole variable domain, remainder taken from reference TRBV7-9 and TRBJ2-3, is DTGVSQNPRHKITKRGQNVTFRCDPISEHNRLYWYRQTLGQGPEFLTYFQNEAQLEKSRLLSDRFSAERPKGSFSTLEIQRTEQGDSAMYLCASSQRLGNTDTQYFGPGTRLTVL.

Of note for this clone: This CDR3 is also generated by other DNA sequences in the sample. This rearrangement joins TRBV5-1 to TRBJ2-1, with TRBD2 identical over 9 bases. This CDR3 region has 15 residues. V was pared by 2 bases and J by 4 bases, with 4 bases of the junction left unmatched. The germline V gene encodes CDR1 SGHRS and CDR2 YFSETQ. The CDR3 reads CASSLSGGSYNEQFF. The CDR3 nucleotides are TGCGCCAGCAGCTTAAGCGGGGGGTCGTACAATGAGCAGTTCTTC. Full variable domain (outside the CDR3, taken from reference TRBV5-1 and TRBJ2-1): KAGVTQTPRYLIKTRGQQVTLSCSPISGHRSVSWYQQTPGQGLQFLFEYFSETQRNKGNFPGRFSGRQFSNSRSEMNVSTLELGDSALYLCASSLSGGSYNEQFFGPGTRLTVL.

This rearrangement joins TRBV5-1 to TRBJ2-2; 13 nucleotides align to TRBD2. The length of the CDR3 is 16 residues. The V gene's germline CDR1 is SGHRS and CDR2 YFSETQ. J lost 4 bases, V lost 3 bases, and 3 bases had no gene match. The CDR3 DNA reads TGCGCCAGCAGCTCCCGACTAGCGGGGGGCACCGGGGAGCTGTTTTTT. Amino acids: CASSSRLAGGTGELFF.

J is TRBJ2-7 and V is TRBV4-1; D not certain. The germline gives CDR1 MGHRA, CDR2 YSYEKL. V was trimmed by 1 base and J by 5 bases, leaving 15 bases between them. The CDR3 consists of 15 residues. The CDR3 region has the DNA TGCGCCAGCAGCCAAGGACACCTCGGTTTGAACGAGCAGTACTTC. Amino acids: CASSQGHLGLNEQYF.

The rearrangement joins TRBV6-1 to TRBJ1-2; D perhaps matches TRBD1 (5 bases). V was pared by 6 bases and J by 4 bases, with 15 bases between. In germline, CDR1 is MNHNS, CDR2 SASEGT. The CDR3 has 14 residues. Here the CDR3 reads CASRPGGVSYGYTF. Here the CDR3 DNA reads TGTGCCAGCAGGCCCGGGGGGGTCTCCTATGGCTACACCTTC.

The rearrangement joins TRBV7-9 to TRBJ2-7; 8 nucleotides line up with TRBD1. V lost 6 bases, J lost 2 bases, and 9 bases stayed unmatched. The germline V gene has CDR1 SEHNR and CDR2 FQNEAQ (reference sequence). The CDR3 extends over 15 amino acids. The CDR3 region has the DNA TGTGCCAGCAGGCGAATCGGACAGGGTCCCTACGAGCAGTACTTC. This translates into CASRRIGQGPYEQYF.

The rearrangement joins TRBV5-6 to TRBJ2-5; D may be TRBD1 or TRBD2 (6 bases each). The CDR3 has 15 residues. With 3 bases removed from V and 5 bases from J, the gap between germline ends came to 17 bases. Germline CDR1 reads SGHDT; CDR2 reads YYEEEE. CDR3 in amino acids: CASSWVSGGAETQYF. CDR3 DNA sequence: TGTGCCAGCAGCTGGGTTTCCGGGGGCGCTGAGACCCAGTACTTC. Full variable domain (outside the CDR3, taken from reference TRBV5-6 and TRBJ2-5): DAGVTQSPTHLIKTRGQQVTLRCSPKSGHDTVSWYQQALGQGPQFIFQYYEEEERQRGNFPDRFSGHQFPNYSSELNVNALLLGDSALYLCASSWVSGGAETQYFGPGTRLLVL.

The genes are TRBV19 and TRBJ1-6, with D tentatively TRBD1 (6 bases). Between the trimmed V and J ends, which lost 5 bases and 0 bases, there was a span of 8 bases. Germline loops: CDR1 LNHDA, CDR2 SQIVND (reference sequence). The CDR3 extends over 15 amino acids. CDR3 nucleotide sequence: TGTGCCAGTAGTGCGACAGGCTCCTATAATTCACCCCTCCACTTT. Protein product: CASSATGSYNSPLHF.

This sequence joins TRBV4-3 and TRBJ2-1, with 7 bases matching TRBD2. Germline CDR1 and CDR2: LGHNA and YSLEER. The CDR3 is 18 amino acids. With 0 bases clipped from V and 4 bases from J, the junction kept 12 bases outside the gene matches. The CDR3 loop reads CASSQERLLAGLYNEQFF. For the CDR3, the DNA is TGCGCCAGCAGCCAAGAGCGCCTCTTAGCGGGTTTATACAATGAGCAGTTCTTC.

The chain joins TRBV10-2 to TRBJ2-1; 8 bases match TRBD1. This CDR3 has 14 residues. CDR1 is WSHSY and CDR2 is SAAADI in the germline V gene. J gave up 3 bases and V 6 bases, and 4 bases lay outside the gene matches. The CDR3 loop is CASSGQGGYNEQFF. CDR3 bases: TGCGCCAGCAGCGGACAGGGAGGCTACAATGAGCAGTTCTTC.

The V gene is TRBV5-5, the J gene TRBJ2-5; 8 bases are shared with TRBD2. Germline lookup yields CDR1 SGHKS and CDR2 YYEKEE (reference sequence). CDR3 length: 16 residues. The junction had 8 bases not matched to a gene; V was cut back by 2 bases and J by 2 bases. CDR3 residues: CASSFPSGGFQETQYF. The DNA for the CDR3 is TGTGCCAGCAGCTTCCCCAGCGGGGGTTTTCAAGAGACCCAGTACTTC.

The chain is built from TRBV7-8 and TRBJ2-7, with 7 bases lining up with TRBD1. After removal of 4 bases from V and 6 bases from J, the junction contained 9 bases not matched to a gene. This CDR3 has 14 amino acids. Germline CDR1 SGHVS, CDR2 FQNEAQ. The CDR3: CASSSPGGSSEQYF. DNA for the CDR3: TGTGCCAGCAGCTCTCCAGGGGGTTCGAGCGAGCAGTACTTC.

The chain combines TRBV9 with TRBJ2-2, with 9 bases lining up with TRBD1. The CDR3 loop spans 17 amino acids. The germline CDR1 and CDR2 sequences are SGDLS and YYNGEE. After removal of 4 bases from V and 3 bases from J, the junction contained 10 bases not matched to a gene. The CDR3 spells CASSRDRALGDTGELFF. For the CDR3, the DNA is TGTGCCAGCAGCCGGGACAGGGCCTTGGGGGACACCGGGGAGCTGTTTTTT.

The chain is built from TRBV5-4 and TRBJ2-6; D remains ambiguous. This CDR3 has 14 amino acids. The V gene lost 2 bases and the J gene lost 4 bases, with 7 bases spanning the gap. CDR1 is SGHNT, CDR2 YYREEE, per germline (reference sequence). Here the CDR3 reads CASSFGTGANVLTF. CDR3 nucleotide sequence: TGTGCCAGCAGCTTTGGAACCGGGGCCAACGTCCTGACTTTC. Full variable domain (remainder filled in from reference TRBV5-4 and TRBJ2-6): ETGVTQSPTHLIKTRGQQVTLRCSSQSGHNTVSWYQQALGQGPQFIFQYYREEENGRGNFPPRFSGLQFPNYSSELNVNALELDDSALYLCASSFGTGANVLTFGAGSRLTVL.

The chain recombines TRBV14 with TRBJ1-2; 7 bases line up with TRBD1. V lost 0 bases, J lost 7 bases, and 11 bases stayed unmatched. Germline CDR1 is SGHDN and CDR2 is FVKESK. The CDR3 consists of 16 residues. The CDR3 nucleotides are TGTGCCAGCAGCCAAGATCCGAGGGGGCGGGAGCGTGGCTACACCTTC. Amino acids: CASSQDPRGRERGYTF.

The chain employs TRBV5-1 and TRBJ1-2; D uncertain. V lost 0 bases to trimming and J lost 4 bases, with 10 bases between them. The CDR3 is 14 amino acids. Germline V gene sequence: CDR1 SGHRS, CDR2 YFSETQ. CDR3 sequence reads: CASSLGREAYGYTF. For the CDR3, the DNA is TGCGCCAGCAGCTTGGGAAGGGAAGCCTATGGCTACACCTTC. The full variable domain, in which reference TRBV5-1 and TRBJ1-2 provide the parts outside the CDR3, is KAGVTQTPRYLIKTRGQQVTLSCSPISGHRSVSWYQQTPGQGLQFLFEYFSETQRNKGNFPGRFSGRQFSNSRSEMNVSTLELGDSALYLCASSLGREAYGYTFGSGTRLTVV.

This chain links TRBV5-1 with TRBJ1-3; TRBD1 is a possible D gene (6 bases). Germline-derived CDR1 and CDR2 are SGHRS and YFSETQ. This CDR3 has 16 residues. Deletions cut 2 bases from V and 0 bases from J, with 12 bases between. CDR3 sequence reads: CASSLGQTSSGNTIYF. The CDR3 DNA follows: TGCGCCAGCAGCTTAGGACAGACAAGCTCTGGAAACACCATATATTTT.

V gene TRBV10-2 combines with J gene TRBJ2-1; 11 bases match TRBD2. The V gene end was trimmed by 5 bases and the J gene end by 4 bases; junction bases not matched to a gene: 4. The CDR3 contains 15 residues. Germline V lookup: CDR1 WSHSY, CDR2 SAAADI. The CDR3 loop is CASSPSGGSYNEQFF. The CDR3 DNA reads TGCGCCAGCAGTCCTAGCGGGGGGTCTTACAATGAGCAGTTCTTC.

The chain has TRBV7-2 and TRBJ2-7; 7 bases map to TRBD2. The CDR3 sequence is 16 residues long. Germline CDR1 and CDR2: SGHTA and FQGNSA. Trimming removed 5 bases from V and 6 bases from J; junction bases left unmatched: 16. The CDR3 sequence: CASSIQPGPGGGEQYF. CDR3 nucleotides: TGTGCCAGCAGCATTCAACCGGGACCTGGCGGGGGCGAGCAGTACTTC.

The rearrangement joins TRBV5-4 to TRBJ2-5; possible D gene TRBD2, 7 bases. V was trimmed by 2 bases and J by 2 bases, leaving 13 bases between them. The CDR3 is 15 amino acids. Germline V gives CDR1 SGHNT, CDR2 YYREEE (reference sequence). The CDR3, as DNA: TGTGCCAGCAGCTTCGGTGGGAGGGGGCAAGAGACCCAGTACTTC. Translated, it gives CASSFGGRGQETQYF.

The chain joins TRBV7-9 to TRBJ2-5; TRBD2 aligns across 10 bases. The V gene's germline CDR1 is SEHNR and CDR2 FQNEAQ (reference sequence). This CDR3 contains 16 residues. After removal of 3 bases from V and 0 bases from J, the junction contained 4 bases not matched to a gene. The DNA for the CDR3 is TGTGCCAGCAGCTTCACTAGCGGGGTGTACCAAGAGACCCAGTACTTC. Translating gives CASSFTSGVYQETQYF.

The V and J genes are TRBV25-1 and TRBJ2-5; maybe TRBD1 (6 bases). In germline, CDR1 is MGHDK, CDR2 SYGVNS. V gave up 3 bases and J gave up 1 base, with 12 bases separating them. This CDR3 is built from 15 residues. CDR3 loop: CASSDPRRGQETQYF. CDR3 DNA sequence: TGTGCCAGCAGTGACCCCCGCAGGGGCCAAGAGACCCAGTACTTC.

The chain employs TRBV27 and TRBJ2-6; no clear D gene. Trimming stripped 3 bases from V and 0 bases from J, with 3 bases between. CDR1 and CDR2 from the germline V gene are MNHEY and SMNVEV (reference sequence). The CDR3 extends over 14 amino acids. CDR3 bases: TGTGCCAGCAGTTTCCTCTCTGGGGCCAACGTCCTGACTTTC. Translating it yields CASSFLSGANVLTF.

The rearrangement joins TRBV2 to TRBJ2-1; D not certain. V was shortened by 3 bases and J by 5 bases, with 11 bases between the two germline ends. Germline CDR1 reads SNHLY; CDR2 reads FYNNEI. CDR3 length: 14 residues. The CDR3 is CASSESTADNEQFF. The CDR3 DNA reads TGTGCCAGCAGTGAGTCGACTGCCGACAATGAGCAGTTCTTC.

The chain joins TRBV6-1 to TRBJ2-7, with a possible D match to TRBD2 (5 bases). The V and J ends lost 3 bases and 1 base respectively, with 10 bases between them. Germline CDR1 reads MNHNS; CDR2 reads SASEGT. The CDR3 extends over 14 amino acids. In DNA, the CDR3 is TGTGCCAGCAGTGATCCCGGGGTATCCTACGAGCAGTACTTC. Translated: CASSDPGVSYEQYF.

The V call is TRBV5-1, the J call TRBJ2-1, with 9 nucleotides matching TRBD1. The trim removed 4 bases at V and 3 bases at J, leaving 8 bases unmatched. From germline, CDR1 is SGHRS and CDR2 YFSETQ. The CDR3 loop spans 16 amino acids. The CDR3: CASSHRWGQGYNEQFF. The CDR3 DNA is TGCGCCAGCAGCCATAGATGGGGACAGGGCTACAATGAGCAGTTCTTC. Variable domain in full (rest from reference TRBV5-1 and TRBJ2-1): KAGVTQTPRYLIKTRGQQVTLSCSPISGHRSVSWYQQTPGQGLQFLFEYFSETQRNKGNFPGRFSGRQFSNSRSEMNVSTLELGDSALYLCASSHRWGQGYNEQFFGPGTRLTVL.

The chain has TRBV7-2 and TRBJ2-7; TRBD2 agrees at 13 bases. This CDR3 is built from 15 residues. Germline CDR1 and CDR2: SGHTA and FQGNSA. V dropped 5 bases and J dropped 2; count of bases not matched to a gene: 3. CDR3 loop: CASSQGLAGAYEQYF. The CDR3 DNA follows: TGTGCCAGCAGCCAAGGACTAGCGGGAGCCTACGAGCAGTACTTC.

This clone has just one count. The V call is TRBV6-1, the J call TRBJ1-5; weak D call: TRBD1 (5 bases). The CDR3 totals 14 residues. The germline V gene has CDR1 MNHNS and CDR2 SASEGT. V lost 8 bases and J lost 2, with 13 bases in between. CDR3 nucleotides: TGTGCCAGCTCGGGGTGGGGGGGCAATCAGCCCCAGCATTTT. Amino acid sequence: CASSGWGGNQPQHF.

This chain connects TRBV4-1 to TRBJ1-5; 9 bases align to TRBD1. CDR1 and CDR2 from the germline V gene are MGHRA and YSYEKL. CDR3 length: 16 residues. Germline trimming cut 4 bases from V and 4 bases from J; bases unmatched to any gene: 8. The DNA of the CDR3 is TGCGCCAGCAGCCTTGACCCGGGACAGGGAAATCAGCCCCAGCATTTT. This encodes CASSLDPGQGNQPQHF.

The chain uses TRBV28 and TRBJ1-4; 7 bases agree with TRBD1. V trimming: 5 bases; J trimming: 7 bases; junction bases outside the gene matches: 13. Germline V CDR1 and CDR2: MDHEN, SYDVKM. This CDR3 region has 16 residues. The CDR3 loop reads CASSQPKGAKGEKLFF. Here the CDR3 DNA reads TGTGCCAGCAGTCAACCGAAGGGGGCTAAGGGTGAAAAACTGTTTTTT.